This TCR beta chain was observed in a study of radiotherapy plus CTLA-4 blockade in lung cancer. Study in general: Among enrolled patients, over 15% responded and 31% achieved disease control.

Those with chemo-refractory metastatic non-small-cell lung cancer were treated with focal radiation combined with CTLA-4 blockade using ipilimumab. Method: immunoSEQ multiplex PCR; TCRdb's copy keeps in-frame clones and lacks some. Among more than 100,000 clones, approximately 90% were seen once, and the ten largest hold approximately 6.6%. Study findings and constraints: Reportedly, early blood T cell clone dynamics best predicted response, with interferon-beta. Following radiotherapy plus ipilimumab, tumor-derived TCR clones expanded in the blood.

In regard to this clone: Its cognate antigen is unknown.

Germline V gene lookup returns CDR1 SGHRS and CDR2 YFSETQ. Trimming took 4 bases from V and 5 from J; bases not matched to a gene: 11. This CDR3 spans 15 amino acids. Sequencing was performed on peripheral blood, taken from a patient treated with radiotherapy plus ipilimumab. This clonotype was sampled from a human donor with non-small cell lung cancer that progressed on radiotherapy plus ipilimumab. The J gene is TRBJ1-1, the V gene TRBV5-1, with 7 bases identical to TRBD1. The DNA of the CDR3 is TGCGCCAGCAGCATAGGGACAGCTGAACAGACTGAAGCTTTCTTT. Translated, it gives CASSIGTAEQTEAFF. The full variable domain, completed using reference TRBV5-1 and TRBJ1-1, is KAGVTQTPRYLIKTRGQQVTLSCSPISGHRSVSWYQQTPGQGLQFLFEYFSETQRNKGNFPGRFSGRQFSNSRSEMNVSTLELGDSALYLCASSIGTAEQTEAFFGQGTRLTVV.